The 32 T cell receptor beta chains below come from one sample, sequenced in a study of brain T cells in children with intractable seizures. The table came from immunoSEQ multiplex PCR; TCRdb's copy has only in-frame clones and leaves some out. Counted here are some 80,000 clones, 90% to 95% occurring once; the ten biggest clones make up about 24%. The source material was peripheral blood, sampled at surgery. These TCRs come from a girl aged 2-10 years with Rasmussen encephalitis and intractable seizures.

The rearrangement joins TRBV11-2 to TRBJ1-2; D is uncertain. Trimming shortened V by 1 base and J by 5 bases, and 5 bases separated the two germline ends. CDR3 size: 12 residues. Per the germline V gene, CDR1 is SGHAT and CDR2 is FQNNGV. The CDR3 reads CASSLGTYGYTF. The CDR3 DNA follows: TGTGCCAGCAGCTTAGGTACTTATGGCTACACCTTC.

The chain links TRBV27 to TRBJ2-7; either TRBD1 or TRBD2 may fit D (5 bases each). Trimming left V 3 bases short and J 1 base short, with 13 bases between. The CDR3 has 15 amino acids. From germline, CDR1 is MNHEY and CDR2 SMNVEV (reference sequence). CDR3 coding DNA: TGTGCCAGCAGTTTCGGACGGGGCACGTCCTACGAGCAGTACTTC. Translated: CASSFGRGTSYEQYF.

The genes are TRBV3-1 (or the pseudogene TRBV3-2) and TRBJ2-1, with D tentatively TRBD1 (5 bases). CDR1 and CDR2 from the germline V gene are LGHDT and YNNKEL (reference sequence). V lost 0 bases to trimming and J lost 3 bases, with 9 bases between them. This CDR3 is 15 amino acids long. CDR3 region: CASSQDQGNYNEQFF. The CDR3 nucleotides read TGTGCCAGCAGCCAAGATCAGGGAAACTACAATGAGCAGTTCTTC.

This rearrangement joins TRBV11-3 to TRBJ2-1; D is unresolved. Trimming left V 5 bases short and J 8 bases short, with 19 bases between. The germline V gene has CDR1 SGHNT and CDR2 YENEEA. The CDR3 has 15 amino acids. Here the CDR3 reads CASSALVERHDEQFF. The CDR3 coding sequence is TGTGCCAGCAGCGCCCTAGTAGAACGGCACGATGAGCAGTTCTTC.

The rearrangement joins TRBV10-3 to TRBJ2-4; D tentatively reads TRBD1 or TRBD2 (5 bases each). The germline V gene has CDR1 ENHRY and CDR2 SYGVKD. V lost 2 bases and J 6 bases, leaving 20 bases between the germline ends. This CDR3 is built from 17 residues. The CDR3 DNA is TGTGCCATCAGTGAGCCCCCTATGGGGGTTTCGGGAAACATTCAGTACTTC. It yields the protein CAISEPPMGVSGNIQYF.

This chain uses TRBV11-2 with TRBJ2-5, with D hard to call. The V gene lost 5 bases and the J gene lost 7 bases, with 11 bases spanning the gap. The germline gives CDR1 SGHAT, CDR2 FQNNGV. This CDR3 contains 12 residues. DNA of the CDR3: TGTGCCAGCAGCCCTCTCCCGGGGACCCAGTACTTC. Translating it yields CASSPLPGTQYF.

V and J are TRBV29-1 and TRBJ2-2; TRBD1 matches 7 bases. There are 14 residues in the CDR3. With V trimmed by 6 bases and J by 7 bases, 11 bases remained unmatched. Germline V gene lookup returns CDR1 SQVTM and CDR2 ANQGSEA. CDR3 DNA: TGCAGCGTGACGACAGGGTTCAACGGCGGGGAGCTGTTTTTT. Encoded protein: CSVTTGFNGGELFF.

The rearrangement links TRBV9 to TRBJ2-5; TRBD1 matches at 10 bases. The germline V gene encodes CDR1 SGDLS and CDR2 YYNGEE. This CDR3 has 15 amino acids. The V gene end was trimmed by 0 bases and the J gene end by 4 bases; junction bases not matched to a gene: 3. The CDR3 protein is CASSVAGDRGETQYF. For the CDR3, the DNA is TGTGCCAGCAGCGTAGCGGGGGACAGGGGAGAGACCCAGTACTTC.

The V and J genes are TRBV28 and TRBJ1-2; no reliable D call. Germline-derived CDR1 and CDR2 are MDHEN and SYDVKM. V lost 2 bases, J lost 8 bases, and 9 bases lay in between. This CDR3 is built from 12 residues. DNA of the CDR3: TGTGCCAGCAGTTTAGAGGCTCTGGGCTACACCTTC. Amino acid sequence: CASSLEALGYTF.

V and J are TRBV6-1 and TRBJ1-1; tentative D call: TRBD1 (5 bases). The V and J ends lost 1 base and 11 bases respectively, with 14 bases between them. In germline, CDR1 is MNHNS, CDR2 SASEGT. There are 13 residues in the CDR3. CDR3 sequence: CASSEGGSGVAFF. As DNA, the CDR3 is TGTGCCAGCAGTGAAGGAGGCTCGGGGGTGGCTTTCTTT.

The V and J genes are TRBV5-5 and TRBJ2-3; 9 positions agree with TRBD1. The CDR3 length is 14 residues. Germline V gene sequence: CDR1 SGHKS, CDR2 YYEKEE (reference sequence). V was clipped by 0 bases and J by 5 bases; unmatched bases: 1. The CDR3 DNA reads TGTGCCAGCAGCTTGGGACAGGGGGAAGATACGCAGTATTTT. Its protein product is CASSLGQGEDTQYF.

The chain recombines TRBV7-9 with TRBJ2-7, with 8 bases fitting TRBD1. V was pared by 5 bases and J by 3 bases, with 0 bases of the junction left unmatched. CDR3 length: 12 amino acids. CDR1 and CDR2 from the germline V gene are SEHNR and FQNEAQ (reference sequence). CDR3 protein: CASSGQGYEQYF. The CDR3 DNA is TGTGCCAGCAGCGGACAGGGCTACGAGCAGTACTTC.

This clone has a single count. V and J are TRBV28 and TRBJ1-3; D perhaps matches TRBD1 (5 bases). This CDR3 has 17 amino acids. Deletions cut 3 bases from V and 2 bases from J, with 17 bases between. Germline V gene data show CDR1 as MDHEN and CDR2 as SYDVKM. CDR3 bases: TGTGCCAGCAGTTTTGGGGCGGGAAGATGGGCTGGAAACACCATATATTTT. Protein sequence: CASSFGAGRWAGNTIYF.

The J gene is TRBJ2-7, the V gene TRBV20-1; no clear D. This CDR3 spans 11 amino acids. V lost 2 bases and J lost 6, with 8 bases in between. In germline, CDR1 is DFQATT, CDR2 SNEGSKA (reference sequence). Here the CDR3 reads CSARWSAEQYF. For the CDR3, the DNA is TGCAGTGCTAGATGGTCGGCCGAGCAGTACTTC.

The CDR3 sequence is CASSHNGAERYNEQFF. DNA for the CDR3: TGTGCCAGCAGCCACAATGGGGCGGAAAGATACAATGAGCAGTTCTTC. The gene calls are TRBV4-2 and TRBJ2-1, with D tentatively TRBD1 (5 bases). CDR1 and CDR2 (germline): LGHNA, YNFKEQ. V was cut by 3 bases and J by 4 bases, with 16 bases left in between. There are 16 residues in the CDR3.

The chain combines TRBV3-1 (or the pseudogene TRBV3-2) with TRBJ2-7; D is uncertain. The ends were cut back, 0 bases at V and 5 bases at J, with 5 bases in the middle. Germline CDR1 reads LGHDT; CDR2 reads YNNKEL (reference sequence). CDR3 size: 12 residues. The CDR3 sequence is CASSQDLNEQYF. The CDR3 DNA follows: TGTGCCAGCAGCCAAGATCTCAACGAGCAGTACTTC.

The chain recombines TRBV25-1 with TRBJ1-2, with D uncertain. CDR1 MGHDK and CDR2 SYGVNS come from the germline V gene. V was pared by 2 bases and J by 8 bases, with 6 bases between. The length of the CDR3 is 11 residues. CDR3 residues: CASSERGGYTF. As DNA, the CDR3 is TGTGCCAGCAGTGAAAGAGGAGGCTACACCTTC.

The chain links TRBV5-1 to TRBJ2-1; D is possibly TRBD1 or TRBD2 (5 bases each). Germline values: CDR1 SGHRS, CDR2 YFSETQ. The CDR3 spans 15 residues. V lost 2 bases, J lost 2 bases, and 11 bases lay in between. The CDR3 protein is CASSFSGTTYNEQFF. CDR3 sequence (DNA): TGCGCCAGCAGCTTTTCCGGGACCACCTACAATGAGCAGTTCTTC.

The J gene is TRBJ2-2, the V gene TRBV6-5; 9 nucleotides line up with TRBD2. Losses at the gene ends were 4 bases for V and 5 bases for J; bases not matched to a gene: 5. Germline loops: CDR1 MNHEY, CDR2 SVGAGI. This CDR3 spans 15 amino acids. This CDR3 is CASSFAGGPTGELFF. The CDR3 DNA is TGTGCCAGCAGTTTTGCGGGAGGGCCGACCGGGGAGCTGTTTTTT.

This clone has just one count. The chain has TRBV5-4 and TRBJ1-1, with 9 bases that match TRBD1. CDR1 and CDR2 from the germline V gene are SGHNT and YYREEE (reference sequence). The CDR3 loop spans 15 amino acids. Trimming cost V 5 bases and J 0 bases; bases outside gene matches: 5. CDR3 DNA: TGTGCCAGCAGTACAGGGGGCATGGTGAACACTGAAGCTTTCTTT. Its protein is CASSTGGMVNTEAFF.

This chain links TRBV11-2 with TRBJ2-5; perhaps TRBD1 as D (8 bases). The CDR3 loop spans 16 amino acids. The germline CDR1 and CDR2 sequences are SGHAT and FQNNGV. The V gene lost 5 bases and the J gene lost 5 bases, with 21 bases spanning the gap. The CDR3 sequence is CASSGFPGQGGETQYF. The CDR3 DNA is TGTGCCAGCAGCGGATTTCCCGGACAGGGAGGGGAGACCCAGTACTTC.

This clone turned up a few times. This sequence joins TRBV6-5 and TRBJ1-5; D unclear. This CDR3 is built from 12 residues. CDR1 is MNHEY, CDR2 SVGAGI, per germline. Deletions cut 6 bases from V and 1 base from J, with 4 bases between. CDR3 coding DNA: TGTGCCAGCAGGGACAGCAATCAGCCCCAGCATTTT. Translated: CASRDSNQPQHF.

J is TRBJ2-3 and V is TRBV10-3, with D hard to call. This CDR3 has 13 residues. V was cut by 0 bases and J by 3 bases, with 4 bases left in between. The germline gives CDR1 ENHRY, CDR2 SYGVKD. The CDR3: CAISESTTDTQYF. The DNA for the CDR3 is TGTGCCATCAGTGAGTCTACAACAGATACGCAGTATTTT.

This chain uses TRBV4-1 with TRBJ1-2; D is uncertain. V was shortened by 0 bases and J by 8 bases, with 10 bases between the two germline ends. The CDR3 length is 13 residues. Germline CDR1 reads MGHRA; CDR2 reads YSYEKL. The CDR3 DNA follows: TGCGCCAGCAGCCAAGAGGTACTACGGGGCTACACCTTC. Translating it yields CASSQEVLRGYTF.

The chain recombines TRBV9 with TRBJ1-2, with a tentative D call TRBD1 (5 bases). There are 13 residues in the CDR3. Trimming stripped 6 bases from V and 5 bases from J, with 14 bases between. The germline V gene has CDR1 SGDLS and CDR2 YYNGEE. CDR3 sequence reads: CASTGTSSYGYTF. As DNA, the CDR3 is TGTGCCAGCACCGGGACCTCTTCATATGGCTACACCTTC.

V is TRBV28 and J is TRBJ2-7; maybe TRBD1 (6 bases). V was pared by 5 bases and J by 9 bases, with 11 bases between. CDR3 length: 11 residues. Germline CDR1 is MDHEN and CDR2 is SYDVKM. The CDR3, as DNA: TGTGCCAGCAGTGACGGGACACGGCAGTACTTC. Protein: CASSDGTRQYF.

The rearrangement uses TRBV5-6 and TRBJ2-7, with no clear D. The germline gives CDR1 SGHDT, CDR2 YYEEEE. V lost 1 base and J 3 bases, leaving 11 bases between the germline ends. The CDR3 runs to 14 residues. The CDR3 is CASSLRTAYYEQYF. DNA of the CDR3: TGTGCCAGCAGCTTGAGAACAGCCTACTACGAGCAGTACTTC.

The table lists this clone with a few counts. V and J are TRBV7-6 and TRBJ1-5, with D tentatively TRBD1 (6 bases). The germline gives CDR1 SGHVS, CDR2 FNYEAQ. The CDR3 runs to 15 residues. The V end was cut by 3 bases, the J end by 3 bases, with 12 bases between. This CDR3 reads CASSLSWDNNQPQHF. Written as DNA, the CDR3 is TGTGCCAGCAGCTTGAGCTGGGACAACAATCAGCCCCAGCATTTT.

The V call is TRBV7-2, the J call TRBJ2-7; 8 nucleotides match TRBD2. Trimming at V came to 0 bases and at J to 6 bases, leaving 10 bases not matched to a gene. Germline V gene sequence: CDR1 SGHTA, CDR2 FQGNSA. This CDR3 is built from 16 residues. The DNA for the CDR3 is TGTGCCAGCAGCTTAGCGGCGGGAGGAGTACGGCGCGAGCAGTACTTC. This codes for CASSLAAGGVRREQYF.

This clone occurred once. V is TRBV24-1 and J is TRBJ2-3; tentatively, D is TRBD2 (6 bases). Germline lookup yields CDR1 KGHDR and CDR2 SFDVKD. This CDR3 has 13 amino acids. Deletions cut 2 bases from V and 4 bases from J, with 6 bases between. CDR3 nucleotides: TGTGCCACCAGTGATTGGGGGGCAGATACGCAGTATTTT. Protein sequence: CATSDWGADTQYF.

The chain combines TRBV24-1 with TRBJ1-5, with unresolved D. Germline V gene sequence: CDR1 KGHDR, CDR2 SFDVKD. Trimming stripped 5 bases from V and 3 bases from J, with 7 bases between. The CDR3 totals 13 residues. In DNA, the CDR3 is TGTGCCACCAGTGGCACTCTCAATCAGCCCCAGCATTTT. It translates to CATSGTLNQPQHF.

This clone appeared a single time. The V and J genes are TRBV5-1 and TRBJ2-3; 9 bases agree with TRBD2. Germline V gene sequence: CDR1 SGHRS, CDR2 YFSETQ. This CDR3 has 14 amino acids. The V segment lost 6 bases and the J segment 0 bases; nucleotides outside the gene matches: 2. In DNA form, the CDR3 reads TGCGCCAGCACTAGCGGGGACAGCACAGATACGCAGTATTTT. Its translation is CASTSGDSTDTQYF. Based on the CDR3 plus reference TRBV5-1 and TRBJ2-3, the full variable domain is KAGVTQTPRYLIKTRGQQVTLSCSPISGHRSVSWYQQTPGQGLQFLFEYFSETQRNKGNFPGRFSGRQFSNSRSEMNVSTLELGDSALYLCASTSGDSTDTQYFGPGTRLTVL.